The clone carrying this TCR beta chain has at least ten counts. The target antigen is unknown. From 350 to 500 ng of RNA, a library with molecular barcoded alpha/delta and beta/gamma adaptors was made. MiXCR, run by TCRdb on the reads, gives a single entry per CDR3 protein. The table records about 39,000 distinct CDR3 sequences, over 11% of them present only once. The sample is drawn from a study of read filtering for tumor transcriptome and immune sequencing. Study-wide results and limits: IR-seq captured clonotypes deeper and more reliably than RNA-seq.

V lost 8 bases, J lost 5 bases, and 8 bases lay in between. This CDR3 spans 11 amino acids. The V gene's germline CDR1 is SEHNR and CDR2 FQNEAQ (reference sequence). Bone marrow was sampled from every patient at the time of active disease. The chain joins TRBV7-9 to TRBJ2-3; D ambiguous. The TCR was taken from a donor at least 40 years old with multiple myeloma. Sequencing input: a population of CD138-negative cells sorted from bone marrow. The CDR3 sequence: CASRTVDTQYF. DNA for the CDR3: TGTGCCAGCCGAACGGTAGATACGCAGTATTTT.